These 10 T cell receptor beta chains originate from one sample sequenced in a study of CD8 T cells in ankylosing spondylitis (dated by TCRdb to about 2017). The investigation overall reported the following: A TCR beta motif made up of several highly homologous amino acid variants appeared to be characteristic of blood from ankylosing spondylitis patients.

Libraries came from 5' RACE. Sequencing relied on an Illumina HiSeq 2500. TCRdb reworked the public reads: Q25 trimming with fastp, MiXCR clone assembly, productive beta chains retained. Identical CDR3 protein sequences are pooled into one entry, listed with their most common genes and DNA. This sample is represented by 390,000 or so distinct CDR3 sequences; about 20% of them were singletons. The ten largest clones capture roughly a sixth of the sample. These receptors' targets are unknown. Sequenced sample: blood, either unsorted or a sorted T cell fraction (not recorded which). Every receptor here comes from a male donor with ankylosing spondylitis.

This clonotype was observed a few times. The gene calls are TRBV15 and TRBJ2-1, with 12 bases fitting TRBD2. The CDR3 totals 18 residues. V dropped 1 base and J dropped 6; count of bases not matched to a gene: 10. The germline V gene has CDR1 LNHNV and CDR2 YYDKDF (reference sequence). The DNA for the CDR3 is TGTGCCACCAGCAGAGGCCCCCCGCTAGCGGGAGGGGCCAATGAGCAGTTCTTC. This sequence encodes CATSRGPPLAGGANEQFF.

This clonotype occurred a few times. The chain is built from TRBV7-9 and TRBJ2-3; the D gene is possibly TRBD1 (5 bases). The V end lost 8 bases, the J end lost 7 bases, and 10 bases lay between the germline ends. CDR3 length: 11 residues. CDR1 and CDR2 from the germline V gene are SEHNR and FQNEAQ (reference sequence). The CDR3: CASQGANTQYF. CDR3 DNA sequence: TGTGCCAGCCAGGGTGCAAATACGCAGTATTTT.

V is TRBV12-3 or TRBV12-4 and J is TRBJ1-1; 8 nucleotides agree with TRBD1. Unmatched junction bases numbered 5, after V lost 5 bases and J lost 0 bases. The CDR3 sequence is 15 residues long. Here the CDR3 reads CASSGQGIMNTEAFF. The CDR3 DNA follows: TGTGCCAGCAGTGGACAGGGTATAATGAACACTGAAGCTTTCTTT.

This clonotype has only a few counts. The rearrangement links TRBV2 to TRBJ1-5; 8 nucleotides line up with TRBD1. The CDR3 loop spans 14 amino acids. Trimming removed 8 bases from V and 8 bases from J; junction bases left unmatched: 11. Germline V CDR1 and CDR2: SNHLY, FYNNEI. DNA of the CDR3: TGTGCCAGCCGACCGGACAGGGAGGGCGAGCCCCAGCATTTT. Encoded protein: CASRPDREGEPQHF.

V usage is TRBV7-8 and J usage is TRBJ2-1; possibly TRBD1 or TRBD2 for D (5 bases each). V dropped 5 bases and J dropped 6 bases, with 20 bases sitting between them. The germline gives CDR1 SGHVS, CDR2 FQNEAQ. CDR3 length: 16 amino acids. In nucleotides, the CDR3 is TGTGCCAGCAGCGGAGGTGGGGCCCCATCGGGCAATGAGCAGTTCTTC. Protein: CASSGGGAPSGNEQFF. The full variable domain, in which reference TRBV7-8 and TRBJ2-1 provide the parts outside the CDR3, is GAGVSQSPRYKVAKRGQDVALRCDPISGHVSLFWYQQALGQGPEFLTYFQNEAQLDKSGLPSDRFFAERPEGSVSTLKIQRTQQEDSAVYLCASSGGGAPSGNEQFFGPGTRLTVL.

The J gene is TRBJ1-1, the V gene TRBV28; no clear D gene. This CDR3 spans 15 amino acids. Germline V lookup: CDR1 MDHEN, CDR2 SYDVKM. Trimming stripped 2 bases from V and 4 bases from J, with 14 bases between. CDR3 coding DNA: TGTGCCAGCAGTTTAAGTGCCGGTGGACCCACTGAAGCTTTCTTT. This encodes CASSLSAGGPTEAFF.

This clonotype was detected ten times or more. The chain couples TRBV28 to TRBJ2-7; 8 bases map to TRBD2. Germline trimming cut 7 bases from V and 3 bases from J; bases unmatched to any gene: 17. This CDR3 has 17 residues. Germline loops: CDR1 MDHEN, CDR2 SYDVKM. Here the CDR3 DNA reads TGTGCCAGCAACCCCAGACCAAGCGGGAGTTTTGACTACGAGCAGTACTTC. Encoded protein: CASNPRPSGSFDYEQYF. Based on the CDR3 plus reference TRBV28 and TRBJ2-7, the full variable domain is DVKVTQSSRYLVKRTGEKVFLECVQDMDHENMFWYRQDPGLGLRLIYFSYDVKMKEKGDIPEGYSVSREKKERFSLILESASTNQTSMYLCASNPRPSGSFDYEQYFGPGTRLTVT.

This clonotype was picked up many times. This sequence joins TRBV5-1 and TRBJ2-2; D not resolved. V lost 4 bases and J lost 5, with 12 bases in between. The CDR3 has 14 amino acids. Germline lookup yields CDR1 SGHRS and CDR2 YFSETQ. The CDR3 DNA reads TGCGCCAGCAGCCCTACCGGACGGACCGGGGAGCTGTTTTTT. This gives the protein CASSPTGRTGELFF.

This clonotype has just a few counts. The chain has TRBV10-3 and TRBJ1-2; weak D call: TRBD1 (5 bases). This CDR3 has 15 amino acids. Germline values: CDR1 ENHRY, CDR2 SYGVKD. The V gene lost 4 bases and the J gene lost 6 bases, with 18 bases spanning the gap. This chain's CDR3 is CAISVRGGGGDGYTF. DNA of the CDR3: TGTGCCATCAGTGTAAGGGGAGGAGGTGGTGATGGCTACACCTTC.

This clonotype was counted many times. The V call is TRBV5-1, the J call TRBJ2-1, with TRBD1 as a possible D gene (5 bases). This CDR3 has 13 residues. V gave up 2 bases and J gave up 6 bases, with 9 bases separating them. From germline, CDR1 is SGHRS and CDR2 YFSETQ. CDR3 DNA: TGCGCCAGCAGCTTCTCAACAGGCAATGAGCAGTTCTTC. It is translated as CASSFSTGNEQFF. The full variable domain, its missing parts supplied by reference TRBV5-1 and TRBJ2-1, is KAGVTQTPRYLIKTRGQQVTLSCSPISGHRSVSWYQQTPGQGLQFLFEYFSETQRNKGNFPGRFSGRQFSNSRSEMNVSTLELGDSALYLCASSFSTGNEQFFGPGTRLTVL.